The entry that follows covers one TCR beta chain sequence. What it recognizes is unknown. Quantitative 5'-RACE with molecular barcodes produced the TCR beta libraries. TCRdb independently ran MiXCR on the 5' RACE reads; one entry per CDR3 protein. The data contain approximately 300,000 distinct CDR3 sequences, around 20% of them seen just once; the ten biggest clones take up 7.8%. The sample originates from a study of CD8 T cells in ankylosing spondylitis. Findings of the study overall: In ankylosing spondylitis patients, matched synovial fluid reportedly showed significant enrichment of disease-linked clones. Peripheral blood samples showed relatively rare disease-linked clones, and these clones were CD8+. Blood of patients with ankylosing spondylitis appeared to be characterized by a TCR beta motif of several highly homologous variants.

The CDR3 runs 14 residues. Trimming took off 7 bases at V and 4 bases at J, with 15 bases between the two ends. The source material was blood, either unsorted or a sorted T cell fraction (not recorded which). The TCR comes from a male donor with ankylosing spondylitis or in good health (not recorded which). J is TRBJ2-3 and V is TRBV12-3 or TRBV12-4; D is possibly TRBD2 (6 bases). The CDR3 is CASTRTIDPDTQYF. CDR3 nucleotide sequence: TGTGCCAGCACCCGGACTATTGACCCAGATACGCAGTATTTT.